A selection of T cell receptor beta chains follows, all from one sample in a study of T cell responses to AZD1222 COVID-19 vaccine. Data came from immunoSEQ multiplex PCR; TCRdb stores just in-frame clones and leaves some out. The table includes approximately 130,000 clones, roughly 87% detected once. The sample in question was peripheral blood, obtained 28 days after the second AZD1222 dose. Every receptor here comes from an adult who received the AZD1222 COVID-19 vaccine. Each CDR3 is given with its conserved first and last residue. A D gene is named only where the DNA matches it firmly. Size tells how often a clone was seen (once, few, many) or the class of an expanded clone, and some rows leave it out.

TGCGCCAGCAGTGCCGCAAGCCAGGGCACTGAAGCTTTCTTT,CASSAASQGTEAFF,.,TRBJ1-1,TRBV10-1,.
TGCAGCGTTGGGGTGCAGGGAACTGAAAAACTGTTTTTT,CSVGVQGTEKLFF,.,TRBJ1-4,TRBV29-1,few
TGCGCCAGCAGCTTCGGAGTAGCGGGGGACAATGAGCAGTTCTTC,CASSFGVAGDNEQFF,TRBD2,TRBJ2-1,TRBV5-1,.
TGTGCCAGCAGCTTGGGACAGGGCGCTGGAAACACCATATATTTT,CASSLGQGAGNTIYF,TRBD1,TRBJ1-3,TRBV13,.
TGTGCCAGCAGGTCGGACTATGGCTACACCTTC,CASRSDYGYTF,.,TRBJ1-2,TRBV28,.
TGTGCCACCACGCGCGACCCCTACACTGAAGCTTTCTTT,CATTRDPYTEAFF,.,TRBJ1-1,TRBV19,.
TGTGCCAGCACTCCGGGACAGAGACGCTACGAGCAGTACTTC,CASTPGQRRYEQYF,TRBD1,TRBJ2-7,TRBV27,medium-sized
TGTGCCAGCAGGAACACTGAAGCTTTCTTT,CASRNTEAFF,.,TRBJ1-1,TRBV28,.
TGTGCCAGCAGCCAAGGGGTGGGCTCGAGCTCCTATAATTCACCCCTCCACTTT,CASSQGVGSSSYNSPLHF,.,TRBJ1-6,TRBV3-1/TRBV3-2,.
TGTGCCAGCTCACCCGGGACACTAGATCAGCCCCAGCATTTT,CASSPGTLDQPQHF,.,TRBJ1-5,TRBV18,.
TGTGCCAGTAGTTCCAACCCGGGACAGGGTCCCAAAAACACCATATATTTT,CASSSNPGQGPKNTIYF,TRBD1,TRBJ1-3,TRBV19,.
TGTGCCAGCCGAAGGACTAGCGGGACCTACGAGCAGTACTTC,CASRRTSGTYEQYF,TRBD2,TRBJ2-7,TRBV2,.
TGTGCCAGCAGTTTAAATACGGAGACAGCGTTCACCGGGGAGCTGTTTTTT,CASSLNTETAFTGELFF,.,TRBJ2-2,TRBV27,.
TGTGCCTGGAGTGTATCGTTGGGAAAACTGTTTTTT,CAWSVSLGKLFF,.,TRBJ1-4,TRBV30,.
TGTGCCAGCAGACTACACAGGGCCGGGGACACTGAAGCTTTCTTT,CASRLHRAGDTEAFF,.,TRBJ1-1,TRBV2,.
TGTGCCAGCAGCTTAGGGGACGATTACAATGAGCAGTTCTTC,CASSLGDDYNEQFF,.,TRBJ2-1,TRBV7-9,once
TGTGCCAGTAGTTCAATTGACAGGACGGTCCATGGCTACACCTTC,CASSSIDRTVHGYTF,.,TRBJ1-2,TRBV19,.
TGTGCCAGCAGGCTCGACAGGGCTGATTCACCCCTCCACTTT,CASRLDRADSPLHF,TRBD1,TRBJ1-6,TRBV27,.
TGTGCCAGCAGTTTATCGGGCAGGGGAACAAGAGGCTACACCTTC,CASSLSGRGTRGYTF,.,TRBJ1-2,TRBV27,.
TGTGCCAGCAGCTTAGTCGACGGGGAGCTGTTTTTT,CASSLVDGELFF,.,TRBJ2-2,TRBV13,few
TGTGCCAGCAGTTCCCGGACAGGGTATGGCTACACCTTC,CASSSRTGYGYTF,TRBD1,TRBJ1-2,TRBV27,.
TGTGCCAGCAGTTTGGGGAGCTCCTATAATTCACCCCTCCACTTT,CASSLGSSYNSPLHF,.,TRBJ1-6,TRBV6-4,once
TGCAGTGCTAGTCCAGGACAGGGGACGACCTATGGCTACACCTTC,CSASPGQGTTYGYTF,TRBD1,TRBJ1-2,TRBV20-1,.
TGCAGCGTTGAAGGGGGGTCGGGCTGGGGCACAGATACGCAGTATTTT,CSVEGGSGWGTDTQYF,.,TRBJ2-3,TRBV29-1,.
TGCGCCAGCAGCCAAGAAATGGTTGGTGGAAACACCATATATTTT,CASSQEMVGGNTIYF,.,TRBJ1-3,TRBV4-3,.
TGTGCCAGCAGTGGGGGGTTCTCAGGGACTGAAGCTTTCTTT,CASSGGFSGTEAFF,.,TRBJ1-1,TRBV2,.
TGTGCCAGCAGCTTATGGGGGGGCGGGAGCAATCAGCCCCAGCATTTT,CASSLWGGGSNQPQHF,.,TRBJ1-5,TRBV7-2,.
TGTGCCAGCAGTTTGGAGGGTTCCAGCGAGCAGTTCTTC,CASSLEGSSEQFF,.,TRBJ2-1,TRBV12-3/TRBV12-4,.
TGTGCCAGCAGCTTATCGGGGGACTCCTACGAGCAGTACTTC,CASSLSGDSYEQYF,.,TRBJ2-7,TRBV11-3,.
TGTGCCAGCAGTGACAGGAGGGCAGGGAAGTATGGCTACACCTTC,CASSDRRAGKYGYTF,.,TRBJ1-2,TRBV25-1,once
TGTGCCAGTAGTATAACAGCCTCTAACTATGGCTACACCTTC,CASSITASNYGYTF,.,TRBJ1-2,TRBV19,.
TGTGCCAGCAGCCAAGCCCTGACAGATAACAATGAGCAGTTCTTC,CASSQALTDNNEQFF,.,TRBJ2-1,TRBV14,.
TGTGCCAGCAGCCACTTTGGGGGGCGCATCGCGAGTGCGGCCTACGAGCAGTACTTC,CASSHFGGRIASAAYEQYF,.,TRBJ2-7,TRBV3-1/TRBV3-2,.
TGTGCCAGCAGCCCAGAGGGCTGGGACACTGAAGCTTTCTTT,CASSPEGWDTEAFF,.,TRBJ1-1,TRBV7-2,.
TGTGCCACCAGGGGGGGCGGCGGCAATCAGCCCCAGCATTTT,CATRGGGGNQPQHF,TRBD1,TRBJ1-5,TRBV10-3,.
TGTGCCAGCTCACCGTCGCTAGCCGCAAGCTCCTACAATGAGCAGTTCTTC,CASSPSLAASSYNEQFF,.,TRBJ2-1,TRBV18,.